The clone carrying this TCR beta chain was detected a few times. This record belongs to a study of T-cell reconstitution after alpha-beta-depleted transplantation in children. As it was prepared, the TCRbeta library received unique molecular identifiers. TCRdb recomputed calls from the PCR reads with MiXCR, one row per CDR3 protein. This table has over 300,000 distinct CDR3 sequences, around a tenth appearing once. CDR3 size: 13 residues. Germline trimming cut 4 bases from V and 5 bases from J; bases unmatched to any gene: 4. The gene calls are TRBV12-3 or TRBV12-4 and TRBJ1-2; 7 bases align to TRBD1. Sequenced here: PBMCs from the stem cell graft donor, sampled from the stem cell graft. The TCR originated in a human donor who donated a stem cell graft to a child with acute lymphoblastic leukemia. CDR3 nucleotides: TGTGCCAGCAGTTCCAACAGGGGATATGGCTACACCTTC. This translates into CASSSNRGYGYTF.